This entry features one TCR beta chain sequence. Its binding antigen is unknown. Qualities for individual bases were not recorded, and no much larger clone is one base off. The germline V gene supplies CDR1 SNHLY and CDR2 FYNNEI. Trimming accounts for 4 bases at V and 5 bases at J, while the number of junction bases matched to no gene is 7. Taken from cysteine to phenylalanine, the CDR3 has 14 residues. Only CDR3 DNA remains: 42 bases, in frame from the first base. TCR beta CDR3 regions were amplified from RNA transcripts for repertoire sequencing. HTBI primers and the Qiagen OneStep RT-PCR kit were used in a first-round RT-PCR, which was followed by a second-round multiplex PCR, size selection and purification. Sequencing of the libraries was carried out on an Illumina HiSeq2000 in paired-end mode with 100 bp reads. For the original study's pipeline: SOAPnuke was used to process the reads, removing any read that contained adapters or uncalled bases, had a mean Phred below 15, or lacked an exact match to the constant primer or identifier. COPE v1.2.5 was used to merge the high-quality paired reads. Clonotypes were defined as unique nucleotide sequences and were aligned to IMGT TRB V, D and J references using MiTCR v1.1. Analysis was restricted to V-J combinations with a frequency above 0.0001, which covered roughly 99% of repertoires. For each V-J combination, a TCR clonal expansion and chaos score was defined as the ratio of F50 clonal expansion to chaos observed in the TCRdist matrix. Features were reduced by Welch's t-statistics and random forest to about a dozen V-J combinations, which fed a naive Bayes classifier. The similarity between thyroid and blood repertoires was quantified using the Morisita-Horn index. Using fastp at Q25 and MiXCR, TCRdb reprocessed the public reads and kept productive beta chains. Each CDR3 protein gets just one entry, which takes the most common genes and DNA from the rows behind it. The V and J calls and clone size come from TCRdb's table, not from the authors' own analysis. The sample records a few hundred thousand distinct CDR3 sequences, approximately 37% of which are singletons. Over 3.5% of the sample is taken by the ten largest.

The sample is drawn from a study of Graves' ophthalmopathy and Graves' hyperthyroidism (dated 2018 in TCRdb). Notes on the research overall: Hyperthyroidism was considered stable if no progression to ophthalmopathy occurred within 18 months of follow-up. Following sample collection, hyperthyroidism patients were given methimazole at a starting dose of 30 mg daily, and ophthalmopathy patients were given high-dose intravenous methylprednisolone. To explore V-J signatures distinguishing ophthalmopathy from hyperthyroidism, a discovery set of approximately 100 patients (roughly 45 ophthalmopathy, some 57 stable hyperthyroidism) was enrolled. In six hyperthyroidism patients, T-cell repertoires of thyroid tissue and blood were compared. The study used signatures of the TCR beta repertoire to tell Graves' ophthalmopathy apart from Graves' hyperthyroidism and to predict which patients would progress to ophthalmopathy. In total, 135 blood samples were TCR-sequenced: roughly 45 ophthalmopathy, over 70 hyperthyroidism and around 17 hyperthyroidism-to-ophthalmopathy patients. For independent validation, a separate cohort was made up of fewer than 20 hyperthyroidism patients plus 17 patients who later progressed from hyperthyroidism to ophthalmopathy.

On the study overall, not on this receptor specifically: Sample size was not predetermined statistically, and investigators were not blinded to group allocation. Most of the expanded thyroid clonotypes with a frequency above 0.001 were also detected in blood, and it was suggested that the thyroid immune response may be reflected by blood repertoires. In cross-validation, the 13-signature model distinguished ophthalmopathy from stable hyperthyroidism with 85% to 90% sensitivity and around 81% specificity, and in the test set the corresponding values were roughly 80% and 76%. In validation, the model predicted ophthalmopathy progression with roughly 68% sensitivity and approximately 72% specificity; some 13 predicted patients were CT-confirmed with GO in a median of approximately six months.

Hyperthyroidism patients were newly diagnosed, with disease duration under 2 months, and aged 18 to 65 years. Patients with other autoimmune diseases, uncontrolled infections, pregnancy or lactation were excluded from the study. Diagnosis was based on clinical symptoms, serum thyroxine, TRAb, thyroid ultrasound and orbital computed tomography. Total RNA was extracted with Trizol reagent and quality-checked on an Agilent 2100 Bioanalyzer. This TCR derives from an adult man with Graves' hyperthyroidism. Here the chain combines TRBV2 and TRBJ1-2; 7 central bases correspond to TRBD1. Specimen: peripheral blood or thyroid tissue (not recorded which). In nucleotides, the sequence is TGTGCCAGCAGTGCCCGGGACAGACCTTATGGCTACACCTTC. It is translated as CASSARDRPYGYTF.